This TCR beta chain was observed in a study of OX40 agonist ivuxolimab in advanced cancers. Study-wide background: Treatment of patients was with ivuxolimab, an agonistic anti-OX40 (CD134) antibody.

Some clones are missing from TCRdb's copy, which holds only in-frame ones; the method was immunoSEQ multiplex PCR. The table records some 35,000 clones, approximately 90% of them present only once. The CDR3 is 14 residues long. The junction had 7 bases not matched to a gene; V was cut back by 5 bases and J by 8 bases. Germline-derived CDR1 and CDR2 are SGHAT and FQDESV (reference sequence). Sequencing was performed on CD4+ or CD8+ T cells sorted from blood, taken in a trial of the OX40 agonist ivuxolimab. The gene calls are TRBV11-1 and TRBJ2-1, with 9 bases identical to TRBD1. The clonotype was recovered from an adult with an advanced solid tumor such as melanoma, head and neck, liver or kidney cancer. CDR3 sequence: CASSTGTGKDEQFF. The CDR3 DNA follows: TGTGCCAGCAGCACCGGGACAGGGAAAGATGAGCAGTTCTTC. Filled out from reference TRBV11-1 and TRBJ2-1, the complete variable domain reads EAEVAQSPRYKITEKSQAVAFWCDPISGHATLYWYRQILGQGPELLVQFQDESVVDDSQLPKDRFSAERLKGVDSTLKIQPAELGDSAMYLCASSTGTGKDEQFFGPGTRLTVL.